These 18 T cell receptor beta chains originate from one sample sequenced in a study of blood T cell repertoires in COVID-19. Repertoires were generated with immunoSEQ multiplex PCR, while TCRdb's copy carries only in-frame clones and drops some. The sample includes 130,000 or so clones, 84% of them seen just once. The specimen was peripheral blood. These receptors were collected from a man younger than 40 with COVID-19, enrolled during active disease.

The rearrangement joins TRBV27 to TRBJ2-7; TRBD2 matches 7 bases. The CDR3 runs 14 residues. V lost 5 bases and J lost 7; bases outside the gene matches: 11. Germline CDR1 and CDR2: MNHEY and SMNVEV (reference sequence). CDR3 DNA sequence: TGTGCCAGCAGTCCCCCGTGGGGGGGTCTGGAGCAGTACTTC. This sequence encodes CASSPPWGGLEQYF.

The chain has TRBV18 and TRBJ1-3, with D unclear. The CDR3 loop spans 16 amino acids. Germline V gene lookup returns CDR1 KGHSH and CDR2 LQKENI. V was clipped by 0 bases and J by 4 bases, with 13 bases between them. CDR3 protein: CASSPPSRGAGNTIYF. For the CDR3, the DNA is TGTGCCAGCTCACCACCGTCCCGGGGAGCGGGAAACACCATATATTTT.

The chain is built from TRBV6-5 and TRBJ1-5, with D tentatively TRBD1 (5 bases). The germline V and J ends were trimmed by 4 bases and 4 bases, with 14 bases remaining between them. The CDR3 loop spans 15 amino acids. CDR1 and CDR2 from the germline V gene are MNHEY and SVGAGI. This CDR3 is CASSSSDSPNQPQHF. The CDR3 nucleotides read TGTGCCAGCAGTTCTTCTGACAGCCCAAATCAGCCCCAGCATTTT.

The chain links TRBV28 to TRBJ1-5; 10 bases map to TRBD1. There are 14 residues in the CDR3. Per the germline V gene, CDR1 is MDHEN and CDR2 is SYDVKM. With 6 bases clipped from V and 4 bases from J, the junction kept 3 bases outside the gene matches. The CDR3 reads CASRTGGPNQPQHF. Written as DNA, the CDR3 is TGTGCCAGCAGGACAGGGGGCCCTAATCAGCCCCAGCATTTT.

The rearrangement uses TRBV10-3 and TRBJ1-1; 12 nucleotides match TRBD1. Trimming removed 8 bases from V and 7 bases from J; junction bases left unmatched: 11. The germline V gene has CDR1 ENHRY and CDR2 SYGVKD. This CDR3 is 15 amino acids long. CDR3 residues: CAIQGQGATTGEAFF. The CDR3 DNA follows: TGTGCCATCCAGGGACAGGGGGCAACGACGGGTGAAGCTTTCTTT.

The rearrangement uses TRBV5-6 and TRBJ2-7; possible D gene TRBD2, 6 bases. This CDR3 contains 14 residues. CDR1 is SGHDT, CDR2 YYEEEE, per germline. V lost 4 bases to trimming and J lost 4 bases, with 15 bases between them. The chain's CDR3 is CASSRLGGDYEQYF. In nucleotides, the CDR3 is TGTGCCAGCAGCCGACTCGGCGGGGATTACGAGCAGTACTTC.

The chain carries TRBV9 and TRBJ1-5, with no clear D. CDR1 is SGDLS and CDR2 is YYNGEE in the germline V gene. The CDR3 runs to 12 residues. V was clipped by 0 bases and J by 7 bases, with 5 bases between them. This chain's CDR3 is CASSVGSQPQHF. The CDR3, as DNA: TGTGCCAGCAGCGTAGGAAGCCAGCCCCAGCATTTT.

This clone has a handful of counts. The chain recombines TRBV6-1 with TRBJ2-7; the D is unclear. Trimming removed 3 bases from V and 3 bases from J, with 6 bases in between. This CDR3 has 12 residues. Germline lookup yields CDR1 MNHNS and CDR2 SASEGT. CDR3 region: CASSERRYEQYF. CDR3 nucleotide sequence: TGTGCCAGCAGTGAGAGGCGCTACGAGCAGTACTTC.

The V and J genes are TRBV27 and TRBJ2-7; 13 positions agree with TRBD2. From germline, CDR1 is MNHEY and CDR2 SMNVEV (reference sequence). This CDR3 spans 14 amino acids. V was pared by 8 bases and J by 3 bases, with 4 bases of the junction left unmatched. The DNA of the CDR3 is TGTGCCAGCGGCCGGACTAGCGGGAGCTACGAGCAGTACTTC. Protein: CASGRTSGSYEQYF.

This chain joins TRBV7-3 and TRBJ2-7, with 7 bases that match TRBD1. The CDR3 sequence is 14 residues long. The germline gives CDR1 SGHTA, CDR2 FQGTGA. Losses at the gene ends were 5 bases for V and 3 bases for J; bases not matched to a gene: 7. This CDR3 is CASSRDSSSYEQYF. The CDR3 bases are TGTGCCAGCAGCCGGGACAGTTCAAGCTACGAGCAGTACTTC. Full variable domain (rest looked up from reference TRBV7-3 and TRBJ2-7): GAGVSQTPSNKVTEKGKYVELRCDPISGHTALYWYRQSLGQGPEFLIYFQGTGAADDSGLPNDRFFAVRPEGSVSTLKIQRTERGDSAVYLCASSRDSSSYEQYFGPGTRLTVT.

The chain links TRBV2 to TRBJ1-1, with 8 bases lining up with TRBD1. The CDR3 is 15 residues long. Germline V gives CDR1 SNHLY, CDR2 FYNNEI. V was pared by 8 bases and J by 0 bases, with 8 bases of the junction left unmatched. This CDR3 reads CASRVWDRMNTEAFF. The DNA of the CDR3 is TGTGCCAGCCGCGTCTGGGACAGGATGAACACTGAAGCTTTCTTT. Complete variable domain (other parts from reference TRBV2 and TRBJ1-1): EPEVTQTPSHQVTQMGQEVILRCVPISNHLYFYWYRQILGQKVEFLVSFYNNEISEKSEIFDDQFSVERPDGSNFTLKIRSTKLEDSAMYFCASRVWDRMNTEAFFGQGTRLTVV.

This clone was found a few times. The gene calls are TRBV11-2 and TRBJ1-2, with 8 bases that match TRBD1. The CDR3 has 17 amino acids. Germline values: CDR1 SGHAT, CDR2 FQNNGV. The V segment lost 5 bases and the J segment 7 bases; nucleotides outside the gene matches: 18. The CDR3 sequence: CASSPTSRRTGQAGYTF. DNA for the CDR3: TGTGCCAGCAGCCCAACCTCCCGTCGGACAGGGCAGGCTGGCTACACCTTC.

The V and J genes are TRBV9 and TRBJ2-7; a weak D match, TRBD1 (5 bases). Per the germline V gene, CDR1 is SGDLS and CDR2 is YYNGEE. CDR3 length equals 14 residues. The V gene lost 0 bases and the J gene lost 5 bases, with 12 bases spanning the gap. The CDR3 coding sequence is TGTGCCAGCAGCGTAGGCCCCGACAGTAACGAGCAGTACTTC. This translates into CASSVGPDSNEQYF.

This chain links TRBV6-2 or TRBV6-3 with TRBJ1-5, with D tentatively TRBD1 (5 bases). The CDR3 consists of 18 residues. Germline-derived CDR1 and CDR2 are MNHEY and SVGEGT. V was pared by 2 bases and J by 0 bases, with 17 bases between. The CDR3: CASSYDTRTSYSNQPQHF. CDR3 sequence (DNA): TGTGCCAGCAGTTACGACACAAGGACAAGTTATAGCAATCAGCCCCAGCATTTT.

This chain joins TRBV25-1 and TRBJ2-7, with 10 bases that match TRBD2. Germline V lookup: CDR1 MGHDK, CDR2 SYGVNS. The CDR3 extends over 14 amino acids. J gave up 2 bases and V 7 bases, and 5 bases lay outside the gene matches. The CDR3 DNA reads TGTGCCAGCAAGAAAGCGGGAGGGACCTACGAGCAGTACTTC. Its translation is CASKKAGGTYEQYF.

In its sample, this clone was seen once. The rearrangement joins TRBV11-2 to TRBJ1-6; possible D gene TRBD1, 6 bases. CDR1 is SGHAT and CDR2 is FQNNGV in the germline V gene. There are 15 residues in the CDR3. Deletions cut 5 bases from V and 9 bases from J, with 17 bases between. The CDR3 sequence is CASSPGGLGSSPLHF. The DNA of the CDR3 is TGTGCCAGCAGCCCGGGGGGCCTAGGAAGTTCACCCCTCCACTTT.

The chain combines TRBV4-1 with TRBJ2-7; a possible D gene is TRBD2 (7 bases). The V gene lost 3 bases and the J gene lost 3 bases, with 15 bases spanning the gap. Germline lookup yields CDR1 MGHRA and CDR2 YSYEKL. The CDR3 has 15 amino acids. CDR3 sequence: CASSHTTGGGYEQYF. CDR3 sequence (DNA): TGCGCCAGCAGCCACACCACGGGGGGCGGCTACGAGCAGTACTTC.

Here the CDR3 reads CASSFKRSYGYTF. The CDR3 coding sequence is TGTGCCAGCAGTTTCAAACGGTCCTATGGCTACACCTTC. The chain has TRBV12-3 or TRBV12-4 and TRBJ1-2; no clear D gene. The CDR3 runs to 13 residues. Trimming pared 3 bases from V and 4 bases from J, leaving 9 bases between.